Sequencing of this TCR beta chain was carried out in a study of CD8+ T cells in alopecia areata (dated by TCRdb to 2016 to 2019). General notes on the study: Treated patients were enrolled in an open-label pilot trial of oral tofacitinib at 5 to 10 mg twice daily for moderate-to-severe alopecia areata. Clonality in the scalp was compared among normal scalp (n=4), patchy alopecia areata scalp (n=8), and alopecia totalis/universalis scalp (n=8). The RNA source kit depended on sample type: the PAXgene miRNA kit for fixed scalp, the miRNeasy kit for PBMCs, and the RNeasy kit for mouse skin. The SALT score, which quantifies the percentage of affected scalp surface area, was used to measure disease severity in treated patients. High-throughput TCRbeta sequencing was used to examine T cell clonal expansion in alopecia areata in both the C3H/HeJ mouse model and human patients. Patients on tofacitinib were biopsied at baseline and after 4 and 24 weeks of treatment, and several of the patients also had a later scalp biopsy. Scalp tissue and sorted CD4+ and CD8+ peripheral blood T cells from patchy and totalis/universalis alopecia areata patients and from healthy controls were covered by human TCRbeta sequencing. TCRbeta CDR3 regions were amplified by immunoSEQ multiplex PCR with 35 Vbeta forward and 13 Jbeta reverse primers. Tofacitinib was administered for 6 to 18 months, and 6 months of follow-up off drug were then conducted to assess delayed response and recurrence.

In light of the paper, this sample's time point label describes: less than five weeks on oral tofacitinib. The treatment or condition label on this specimen signifies: oral pan-JAK inhibitor, 5-10 mg twice daily. From alopecia areata patients, peripheral blood was collected along with lesional scalp punch biopsies. PBMCs were isolated by density centrifugation and stained for CD3, CD4 and CD8, after which CD4+ and CD8+ T cells were sorted on a FACSAria. A note on this clone: Its cognate antigen has yet to be identified. Within one base of it there is no much larger clone, and no base qualities were kept.

Library creation used the immunoSEQ multiplex PCR assay. For TCR sequencing, RNA was extracted from every sample and reverse transcribed into cDNA to serve as template. First-strand cDNA was synthesized using SuperScript III with a 2:1 mix of oligo-dT and random hexamers. Amplification bias was assessed with a synthetic immune receptor repertoire, and residual bias was removed computationally. In the original analysis: After raw reads were preprocessed to remove errors, the CDR3 was defined following IMGT conventions as running from the conserved cysteine to phenylalanine. Clonality was calculated as 1 minus Shannon entropy normalized by log2 of the number of productive unique TCRs. Scalp TCRbeta sequences were cross-referenced with sorted blood CD4 and CD8 repertoires so that the CD4 or CD8 identity of scalp clones could be inferred. TCRdb re-hosts the immuneACCESS table, in-frame sequences only. Its copies lack some clones; in the studies checked, an unresolved V gene accounts for under half of them, and the cause for the rest is not known. V, J and clone size derive from that table, while D and trimming were established from the DNA sequence. The sample profile shows 95,000 to 150,000 clones; roughly 57% of them were found once. The ten most abundant clones make up around 5.7% of the sample.

The full study reports these points: Because the treated cohort was small and included a single nonresponder, larger studies are needed to assess links between baseline CD8+ expansion and response. Shared TCR sequences between patients were less evident than in mice, which may be partly attributable to HLA diversity in the patient population. Many expanded lesional clones persisted in scalp and blood during tofacitinib treatment, which may partly explain relapse after stopping treatment. Unlike mouse skin, which is dominated by gammadelta T cells, normal human skin has resident alphabeta T cells that are also sequenced, and this complicates analysis of the scalp TCR repertoire. Scalp clonality and the number of expanded CD8+ clones among the top 100 scalp clones were significantly decreased by tofacitinib. Higher clonality and more expanded CD8+ clones were observed in lesional scalp than in normal scalp, particularly in alopecia totalis/universalis, a finding suggestive of antigenic drive.

The CDR3 spans 14 residues, from the cysteine through the phenylalanine. Here the CDR3 DNA is all that survives: 42 bases in frame from base 1. Trimming at the junction amounts to 4 bases on V and 4 bases on J, and the germline ends lie 13 bases apart. The germline V gene (reference sequence) provides CDR1 SEHNR and CDR2 FQNEAQ. Specimen: CD4+ T cells sorted from blood, collected at week 4, from a patient treated with tofacitinib. The chain is made from TRBV7-9 and TRBJ2-5; possibly the D gene is TRBD2, per 6 matching bases. This TCR was recovered from a human donor with alopecia areata. DNA sequence: TGTGCCAGCAGCTGGCCTAGCGACCGAGAGACCCAGTACTTC. It translates to CASSWPSDRETQYF.